What follows are 3 T cell receptor beta chains derived from one specimen sequenced in a study of T cells after yellow fever vaccination. MiXCR, run by TCRdb on the 5' RACE reads, gives a single entry per CDR3 protein. Seen here are about 330,000 distinct CDR3 sequences, approximately 7% observed once, and the top ten hold roughly a sixth. This specimen was PBMCs, taken roughly 46 days after the first yellow fever vaccination. The receptors were gathered from a man aged 18-30 years who received the YFV17D yellow fever vaccine.

V and J are TRBV4-2 and TRBJ1-3; D is unclear. Germline V gene lookup returns CDR1 LGHNA and CDR2 YNFKEQ. The V and J ends lost 0 bases and 3 bases respectively, with 18 bases between them. The CDR3 has 18 residues. The CDR3 here is CASSQDVGLILSGNTIYF. The CDR3, as DNA: TGTGCCAGCAGCCAAGACGTTGGCCTCATCCTCAGTGGAAACACCATATATTTT.

There are a few counts of this clonotype. This chain uses TRBV7-9 with TRBJ2-2; possible D gene TRBD2, 6 bases. This CDR3 spans 17 amino acids. V was shortened by 7 bases and J by 0 bases, with 18 bases between the two germline ends. CDR1 and CDR2 (germline): SEHNR, FQNEAQ (reference sequence). The CDR3 region is CASTRFGTATNTGELFF. CDR3 bases: TGTGCCAGCACCCGATTCGGGACTGCTACGAACACCGGGGAGCTGTTTTTT.

V gene TRBV5-8 combines with J gene TRBJ1-5; D uncertain. The CDR3 is 15 residues long. In germline, CDR1 is SGHTS, CDR2 YDEGEE. V lost 2 bases, J lost 0 bases, and 9 bases lay in between. In DNA, the CDR3 is TGTGCCAGCAGCTTTGAGGGATTTAGCAATCAGCCCCAGCATTTT. Amino acids: CASSFEGFSNQPQHF.